The clone carrying this T cell receptor beta chain was seen only a few times. This entry comes from a study of identical twins. CDR3 length: 18 residues. With 5 bases clipped from V and 5 bases from J, the junction kept 14 bases outside the gene matches. CDR1 DFQATT and CDR2 SNEGSKA come from the germline V gene (reference sequence). TCRdb re-called the 5' RACE reads through MiXCR, storing one row per CDR3 protein. The profile shows around 690,000 distinct CDR3 sequences, 21% of them singletons. The same data also contributed to another study, on T cells expressing NK-cell markers. That report adds: With an anti-gamma-delta TCR antibody, sorting in several experiments was kept to alpha-beta TCR T cells. These clonotypes also led the CD3+CD56-NKG2C+ fraction in a handful of donors.

The chain couples TRBV20-1 to TRBJ2-1; 14 positions match TRBD2. The receptor was derived from a woman between 18 and 29 years old in good health. Sample: PBMCs. The CDR3 spells CSAPLRGLAGVGHNEQFF. CDR3 bases: TGCAGTGCTCCCCTTCGGGGACTAGCGGGAGTAGGGCACAATGAGCAGTTCTTC.